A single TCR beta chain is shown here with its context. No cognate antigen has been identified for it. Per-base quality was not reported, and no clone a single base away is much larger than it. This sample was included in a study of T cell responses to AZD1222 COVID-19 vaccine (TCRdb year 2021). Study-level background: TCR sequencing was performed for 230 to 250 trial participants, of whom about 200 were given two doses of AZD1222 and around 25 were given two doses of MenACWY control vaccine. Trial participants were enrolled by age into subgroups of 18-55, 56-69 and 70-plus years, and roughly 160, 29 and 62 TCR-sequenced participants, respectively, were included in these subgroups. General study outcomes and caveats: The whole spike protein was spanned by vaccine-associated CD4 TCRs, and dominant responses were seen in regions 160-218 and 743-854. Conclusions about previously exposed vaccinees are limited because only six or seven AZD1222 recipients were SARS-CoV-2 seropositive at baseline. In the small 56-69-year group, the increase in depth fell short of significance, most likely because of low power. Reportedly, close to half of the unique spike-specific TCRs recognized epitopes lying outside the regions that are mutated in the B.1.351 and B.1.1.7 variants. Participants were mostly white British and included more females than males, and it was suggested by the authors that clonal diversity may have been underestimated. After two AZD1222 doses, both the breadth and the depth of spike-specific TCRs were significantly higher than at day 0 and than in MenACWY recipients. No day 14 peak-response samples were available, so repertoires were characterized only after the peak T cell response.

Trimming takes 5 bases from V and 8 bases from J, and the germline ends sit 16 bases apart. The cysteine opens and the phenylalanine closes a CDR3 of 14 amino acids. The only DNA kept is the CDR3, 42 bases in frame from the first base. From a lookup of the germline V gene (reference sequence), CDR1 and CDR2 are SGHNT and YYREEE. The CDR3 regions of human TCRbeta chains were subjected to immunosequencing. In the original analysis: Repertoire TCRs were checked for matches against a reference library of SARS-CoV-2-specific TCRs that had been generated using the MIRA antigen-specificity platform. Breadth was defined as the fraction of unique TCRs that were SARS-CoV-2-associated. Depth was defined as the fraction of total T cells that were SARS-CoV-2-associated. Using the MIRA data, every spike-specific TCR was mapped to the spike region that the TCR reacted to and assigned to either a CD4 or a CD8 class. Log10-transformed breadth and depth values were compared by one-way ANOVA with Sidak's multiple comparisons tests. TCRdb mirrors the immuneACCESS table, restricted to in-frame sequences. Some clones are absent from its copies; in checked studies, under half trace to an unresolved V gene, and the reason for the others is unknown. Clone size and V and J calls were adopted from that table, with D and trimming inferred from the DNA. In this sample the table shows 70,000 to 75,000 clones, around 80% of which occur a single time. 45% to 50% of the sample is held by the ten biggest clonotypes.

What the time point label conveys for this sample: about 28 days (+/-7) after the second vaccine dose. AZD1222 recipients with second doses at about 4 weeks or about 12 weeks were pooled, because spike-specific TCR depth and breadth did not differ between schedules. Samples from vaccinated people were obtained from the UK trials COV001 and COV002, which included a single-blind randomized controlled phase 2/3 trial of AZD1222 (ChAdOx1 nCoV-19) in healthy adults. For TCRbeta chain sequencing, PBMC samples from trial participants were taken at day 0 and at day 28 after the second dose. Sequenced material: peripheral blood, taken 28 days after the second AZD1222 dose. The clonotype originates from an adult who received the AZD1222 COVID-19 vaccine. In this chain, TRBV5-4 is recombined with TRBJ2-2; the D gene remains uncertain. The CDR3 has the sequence CASRNSEATGELFF. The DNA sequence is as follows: TGTGCCAGCAGGAACTCGGAAGCGACAGGGGAGCTGTTTTTT.